The clone carrying this T cell receptor (beta chain) is a singleton in its sample. Measured with immunoSEQ multiplex PCR; TCRdb has only the in-frame clones, and not every one. The table includes about 51,000 clones, around 94% detected once. The sample is drawn from a study of T cell changes during pregnancy in multiple sclerosis. The sample here was CD4+ T cells from peripheral blood mononuclear cells, taken in the second trimester of pregnancy. The sequence came from a female donor with multiple sclerosis, enrolled in a pregnancy study.

CDR3: CASSLVGTSGGARDTQYF. Here the CDR3 DNA reads TGTGCCAGCAGTTTAGTAGGGACTAGCGGGGGGGCAAGGGATACGCAGTATTTT. The chain is built from TRBV27 and TRBJ2-3; TRBD2 matches at 16 bases. CDR1 and CDR2 from the germline V gene are MNHEY and SMNVEV (reference sequence). The CDR3 has 18 residues. V shed 2 bases and J 6 bases; nucleotides not matched to a gene: 8.